The table lists the clone carrying this T cell receptor (beta chain) with many counts. This sample stems from a study of T-cell memory formation after mild COVID-19. CDR3 length: 15 amino acids. V lost 3 bases to trimming and J lost 5 bases; unmatched junction nucleotides: 10. The V gene's germline CDR1 is SQVTM and CDR2 ANQGSEA. TCRdb reanalysed the 5' RACE reads using MiXCR and keeps one entry per CDR3 protein. The table lists about 390,000 distinct CDR3 sequences, 21% of them singletons, with about an eighth in the top ten. The V call is TRBV29-1, the J call TRBJ1-2; 9 positions agree with TRBD1. This TCR was sampled from an adult woman who had mild COVID-19 (a few samples of this study predate the infection). Cell type and time point are not known. Sequenced: PBMCs or a T cell subset sorted from them (not recorded which). The CDR3 sequence is CSVEGTGRTDYGYTF. The CDR3 DNA is TGCAGCGTTGAGGGGACAGGGCGAACTGATTATGGCTACACCTTC. Looking up the rest from reference TRBV29-1 and TRBJ1-2 gives the full variable domain: SAVISQKPSRDICQRGTSLTIQCQVDSQVTMMFWYRQQPGQSLTLIATANQGSEATYESGFVIDKFPISRPNLTFSTLTVSNMSPEDSSIYLCSVEGTGRTDYGYTFGSGTRLTVV.